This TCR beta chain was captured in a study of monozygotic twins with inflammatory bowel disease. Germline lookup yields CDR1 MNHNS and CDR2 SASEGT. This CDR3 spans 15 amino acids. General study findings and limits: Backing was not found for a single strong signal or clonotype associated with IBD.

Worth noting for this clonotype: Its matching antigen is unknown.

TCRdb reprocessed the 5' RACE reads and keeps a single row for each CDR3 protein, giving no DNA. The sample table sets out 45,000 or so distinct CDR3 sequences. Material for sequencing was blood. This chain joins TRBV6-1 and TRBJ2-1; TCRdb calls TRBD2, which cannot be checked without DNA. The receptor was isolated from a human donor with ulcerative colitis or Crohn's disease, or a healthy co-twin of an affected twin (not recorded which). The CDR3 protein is CASSVSGADYNEQFF.